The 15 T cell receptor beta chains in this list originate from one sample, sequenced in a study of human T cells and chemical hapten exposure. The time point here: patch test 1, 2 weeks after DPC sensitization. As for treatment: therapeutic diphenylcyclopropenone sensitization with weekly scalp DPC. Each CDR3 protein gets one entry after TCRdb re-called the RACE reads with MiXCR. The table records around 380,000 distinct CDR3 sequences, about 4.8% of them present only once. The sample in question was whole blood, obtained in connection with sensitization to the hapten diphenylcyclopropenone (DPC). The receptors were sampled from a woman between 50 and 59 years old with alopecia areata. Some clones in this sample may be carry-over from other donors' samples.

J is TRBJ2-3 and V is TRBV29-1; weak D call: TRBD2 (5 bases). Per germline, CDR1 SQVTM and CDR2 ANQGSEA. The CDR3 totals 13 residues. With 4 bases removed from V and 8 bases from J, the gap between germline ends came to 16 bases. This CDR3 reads CSVVGLEGGTQYF. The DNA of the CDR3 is TGCAGCGTTGTGGGCCTAGAAGGAGGTACGCAGTATTTT.

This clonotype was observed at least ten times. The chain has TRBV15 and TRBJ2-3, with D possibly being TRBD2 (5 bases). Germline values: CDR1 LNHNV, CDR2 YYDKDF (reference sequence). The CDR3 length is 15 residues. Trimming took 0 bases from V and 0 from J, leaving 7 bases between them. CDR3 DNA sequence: TGTGCCACCAGCAGAGATAGAGGGAGCACAGATACGCAGTATTTT. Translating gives CATSRDRGSTDTQYF.

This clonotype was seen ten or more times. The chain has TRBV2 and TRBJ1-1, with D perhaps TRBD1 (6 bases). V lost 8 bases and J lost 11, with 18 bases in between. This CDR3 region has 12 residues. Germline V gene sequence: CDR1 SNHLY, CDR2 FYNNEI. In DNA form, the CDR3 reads TGTGCCAGCTCGGGGCCGAGGGGGTGGGCTTTCTTT. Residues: CASSGPRGWAFF.

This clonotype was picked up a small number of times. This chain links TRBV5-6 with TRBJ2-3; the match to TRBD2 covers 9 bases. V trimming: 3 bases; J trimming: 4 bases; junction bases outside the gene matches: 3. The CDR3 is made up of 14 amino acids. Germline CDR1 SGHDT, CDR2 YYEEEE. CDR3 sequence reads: CASSSAGGPDTQYF. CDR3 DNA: TGTGCCAGCAGCTCGGCGGGGGGGCCAGATACGCAGTATTTT.

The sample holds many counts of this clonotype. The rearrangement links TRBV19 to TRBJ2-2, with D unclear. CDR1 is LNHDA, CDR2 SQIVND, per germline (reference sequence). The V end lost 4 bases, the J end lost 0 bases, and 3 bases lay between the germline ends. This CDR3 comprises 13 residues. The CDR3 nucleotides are TGTGCCAGTAGTACCACGAACACCGGGGAGCTGTTTTTT. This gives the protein CASSTTNTGELFF.

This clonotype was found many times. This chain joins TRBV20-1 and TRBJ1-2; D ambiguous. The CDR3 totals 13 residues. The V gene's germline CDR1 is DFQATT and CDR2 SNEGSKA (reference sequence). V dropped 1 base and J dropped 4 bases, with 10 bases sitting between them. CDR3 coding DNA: TGCAGTGCTAGAGGAGAACAGCCCTATGGCTACACCTTC. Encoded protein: CSARGEQPYGYTF.

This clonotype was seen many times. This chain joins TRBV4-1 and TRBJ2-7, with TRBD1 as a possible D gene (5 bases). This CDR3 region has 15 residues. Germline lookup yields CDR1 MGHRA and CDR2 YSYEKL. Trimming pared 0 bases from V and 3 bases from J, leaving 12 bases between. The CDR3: CASSQDLTAIYEQYF. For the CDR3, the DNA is TGCGCCAGCAGCCAAGATTTGACAGCCATCTACGAGCAGTACTTC.

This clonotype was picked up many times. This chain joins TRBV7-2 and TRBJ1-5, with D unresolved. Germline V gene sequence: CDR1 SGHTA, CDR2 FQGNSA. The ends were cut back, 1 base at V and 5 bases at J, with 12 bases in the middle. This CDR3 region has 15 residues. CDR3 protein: CASSLVSGRDQPQHF. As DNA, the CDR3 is TGTGCCAGCAGCTTAGTGTCGGGGAGAGATCAGCCCCAGCATTTT.

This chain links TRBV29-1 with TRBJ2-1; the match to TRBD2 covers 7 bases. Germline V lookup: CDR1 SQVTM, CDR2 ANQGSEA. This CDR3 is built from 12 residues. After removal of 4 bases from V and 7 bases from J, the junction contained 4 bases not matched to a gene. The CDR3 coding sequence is TGCAGCGTTGCTGTGGGGGGGAATGAGCAGTTCTTC. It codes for CSVAVGGNEQFF.

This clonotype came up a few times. CDR3 loop: CASSKGLAGADTQYF. The DNA for the CDR3 is TGTGCCAGCAGCAAGGGACTAGCGGGAGCAGATACGCAGTATTTT. The chain links TRBV7-2 to TRBJ2-3, with TRBD2 matching over 14 bases. Trimming removed 5 bases from V and 4 bases from J; junction bases left unmatched: 2. Germline V lookup: CDR1 SGHTA, CDR2 FQGNSA. The CDR3 has 15 amino acids. Filled out from reference TRBV7-2 and TRBJ2-3, the complete variable domain reads GAGVSQSPSNKVTEKGKDVELRCDPISGHTALYWYRQSLGQGLEFLIYFQGNSAPDKSGLPSDRFSAERTGGSVSTLTIQRTQQEDSAVYLCASSKGLAGADTQYFGPGTRLTVL.

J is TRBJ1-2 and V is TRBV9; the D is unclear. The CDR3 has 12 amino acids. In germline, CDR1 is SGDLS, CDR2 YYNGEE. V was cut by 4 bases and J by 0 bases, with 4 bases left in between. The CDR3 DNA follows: TGTGCCAGCAGCATAGCTAACTATGGCTACACCTTC. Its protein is CASSIANYGYTF.

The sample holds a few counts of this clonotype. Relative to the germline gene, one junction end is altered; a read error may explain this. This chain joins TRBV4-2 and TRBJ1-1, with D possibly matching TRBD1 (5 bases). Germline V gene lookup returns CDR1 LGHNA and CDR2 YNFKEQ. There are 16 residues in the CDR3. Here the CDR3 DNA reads TGTACCAGCAGCCCTGACGCCCGGGGGAAGAACACTGAAGCTTTCTTT. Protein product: CTSSPDARGKNTEAFF.

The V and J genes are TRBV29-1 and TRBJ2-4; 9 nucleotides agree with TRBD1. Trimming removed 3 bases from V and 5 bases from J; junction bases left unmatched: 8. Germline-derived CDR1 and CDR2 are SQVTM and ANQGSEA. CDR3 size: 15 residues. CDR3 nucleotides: TGCAGCGTTGATGCCCACCGACAGGGGGAAAACATTCAGTACTTC. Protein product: CSVDAHRQGENIQYF.

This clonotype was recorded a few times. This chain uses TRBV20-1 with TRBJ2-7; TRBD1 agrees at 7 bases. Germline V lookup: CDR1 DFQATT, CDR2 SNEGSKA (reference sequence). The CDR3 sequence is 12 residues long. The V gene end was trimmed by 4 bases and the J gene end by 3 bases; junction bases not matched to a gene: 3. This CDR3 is CSATRDSYEQYF. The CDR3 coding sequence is TGCAGTGCTACCCGGGACAGCTACGAGCAGTACTTC.

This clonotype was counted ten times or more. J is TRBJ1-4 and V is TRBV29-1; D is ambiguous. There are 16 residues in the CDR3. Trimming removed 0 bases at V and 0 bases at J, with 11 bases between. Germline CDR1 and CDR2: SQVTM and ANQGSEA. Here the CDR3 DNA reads TGCAGCGTTGAAGATTCAAACAGTGCAACTAATGAAAAACTGTTTTTT. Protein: CSVEDSNSATNEKLFF.